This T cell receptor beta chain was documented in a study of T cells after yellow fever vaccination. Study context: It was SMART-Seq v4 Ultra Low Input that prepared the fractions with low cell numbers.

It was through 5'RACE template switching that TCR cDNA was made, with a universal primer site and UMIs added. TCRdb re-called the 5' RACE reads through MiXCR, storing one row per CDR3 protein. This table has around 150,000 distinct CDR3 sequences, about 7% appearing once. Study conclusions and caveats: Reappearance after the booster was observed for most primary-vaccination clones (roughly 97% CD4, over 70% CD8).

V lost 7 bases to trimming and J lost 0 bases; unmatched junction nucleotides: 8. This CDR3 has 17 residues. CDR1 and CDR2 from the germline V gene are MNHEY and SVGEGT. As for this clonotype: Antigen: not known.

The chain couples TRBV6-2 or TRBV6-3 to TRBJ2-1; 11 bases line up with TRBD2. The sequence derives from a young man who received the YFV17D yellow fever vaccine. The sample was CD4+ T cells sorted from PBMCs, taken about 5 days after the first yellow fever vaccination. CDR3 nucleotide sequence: TGTGCCAGCACACACGGTAGCGGGGGGGCCTCCTACAATGAGCAGTTCTTC. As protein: CASTHGSGGASYNEQFF.